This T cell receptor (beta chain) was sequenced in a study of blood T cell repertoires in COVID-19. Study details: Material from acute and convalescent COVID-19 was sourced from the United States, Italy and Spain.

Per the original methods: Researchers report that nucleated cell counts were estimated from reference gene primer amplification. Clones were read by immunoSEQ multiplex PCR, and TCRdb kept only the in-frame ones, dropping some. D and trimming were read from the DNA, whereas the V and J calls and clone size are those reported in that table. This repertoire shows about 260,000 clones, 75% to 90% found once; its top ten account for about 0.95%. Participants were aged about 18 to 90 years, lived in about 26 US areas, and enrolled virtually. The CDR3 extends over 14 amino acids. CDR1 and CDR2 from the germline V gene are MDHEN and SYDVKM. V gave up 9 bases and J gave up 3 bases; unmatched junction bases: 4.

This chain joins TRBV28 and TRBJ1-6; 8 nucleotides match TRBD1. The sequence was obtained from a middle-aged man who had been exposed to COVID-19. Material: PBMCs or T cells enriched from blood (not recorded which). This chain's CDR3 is CASKTGVYNSPLHF. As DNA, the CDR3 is TGTGCCAGTAAGACAGGGGTCTATAATTCACCCCTCCACTTT.